The next 29 T cell receptor beta chains were all read from a single sample in a study of T cell repertoires in cytomegalovirus infection. TCRdb independently ran MiXCR on the reads; one entry per CDR3 protein. The sample carries 510,000 or so distinct CDR3 sequences, roughly 29% recorded once. The source material was PBMCs. These receptors originate from a human donor in good health (CMV status not recorded). Some clones in this sample may be carry-over from other donors' samples.

The gene calls are TRBV20-1 and TRBJ2-7, with 10 nucleotides matching TRBD1. V trimming: 5 bases; J trimming: 6 bases; junction bases outside the gene matches: 10. Per the germline V gene, CDR1 is DFQATT and CDR2 is SNEGSKA (reference sequence). The CDR3 extends over 14 amino acids. In nucleotides, the CDR3 is TGCAGTGCTTTCCCCGGGACAGGGGTTCCCGAGCAGTACTTC. Translated, it gives CSAFPGTGVPEQYF.

This clonotype turned up a few times. V and J are TRBV10-3 and TRBJ2-5; D ambiguous. Trimming shortened V by 10 bases and J by 5 bases, and 11 bases separated the two germline ends. The CDR3 is made up of 11 amino acids. Germline-derived CDR1 and CDR2 are ENHRY and SYGVKD. The CDR3 sequence is CATRLEETQYF. The CDR3 nucleotides are TGTGCCACCAGATTGGAGGAGACCCAGTACTTC.

The V and J genes are TRBV20-1 and TRBJ1-5; D is ambiguous. Germline assignment: CDR1 DFQATT and CDR2 SNEGSKA (reference sequence). V lost 1 base, J lost 0 bases, and 10 bases lay in between. This CDR3 region has 15 residues. The CDR3 region has the DNA TGCAGTGCTAGAGTGCCTTTGGGTAGCAATCAGCCCCAGCATTTT. It translates to CSARVPLGSNQPQHF.

This chain uses TRBV19 with TRBJ2-7, with 11 bases aligning to TRBD2. V trimming: 3 bases; J trimming: 4 bases; junction bases outside the gene matches: 8. Germline loops: CDR1 LNHDA, CDR2 SQIVND (reference sequence). The length of the CDR3 is 16 residues. The CDR3 region has the DNA TGTGCCAGTAGTATCCCTCCGGGACTAGCGGATTACGAGCAGTACTTC. Translating it yields CASSIPPGLADYEQYF. Combining the CDR3 with reference TRBV19 and TRBJ2-7 gives the whole variable domain DGGITQSPKYLFRKEGQNVTLSCEQNLNHDAMYWYRQDPGQGLRLIYYSQIVNDFQKGDIAEGYSVSREKKESFPLTVTSAQKNPTAFYLCASSIPPGLADYEQYFGPGTRLTVT.

The chain uses TRBV27 and TRBJ2-3; D is possibly TRBD2 (5 bases). CDR1 is MNHEY, CDR2 SMNVEV, per germline (reference sequence). Trimming pared 7 bases from V and 10 bases from J, leaving 15 bases between. This CDR3 comprises 12 residues. In DNA, the CDR3 is TGTGCCAGCAAAGGGAGTACCGTTGCGCAGTATTTT. It translates to CASKGSTVAQYF.

The chain couples TRBV20-1 to TRBJ1-2; no reliable D call. V dropped 2 bases and J dropped 5 bases, with 9 bases sitting between them. The CDR3 runs to 12 residues. From germline, CDR1 is DFQATT and CDR2 SNEGSKA (reference sequence). The CDR3 region has the DNA TGCAGTGCTAGAAAGCCGATGTATGGCTACACCTTC. This sequence encodes CSARKPMYGYTF.

As concerns this clonotype: The junction and the germline gene differ at one end; a read error may be behind it. This chain joins TRBV6-1 and TRBJ2-1; 13 bases fit TRBD2. CDR3 length: 15 residues. CDR1 MNHNS and CDR2 SASEGT come from the germline V gene. The CDR3 DNA follows: TGTGCCTGCAGGACTAGCGGGAGAAGCTACAATGAGCAGTTCTTC. It encodes CACRTSGRSYNEQFF.

The chain has TRBV4-3 and TRBJ2-4, with D uncertain. V dropped 0 bases and J dropped 3 bases, with 12 bases sitting between them. Per germline, CDR1 LGHNA and CDR2 YSLEER. The CDR3 has 16 amino acids. The CDR3 DNA is TGCGCCAGCAGCCAAGACAGTGCGGTTAGCAAAAACATTCAGTACTTC. Its translation is CASSQDSAVSKNIQYF.

The chain couples TRBV11-2 to TRBJ2-1, with 8 bases identical to TRBD1. V lost 6 bases and J lost 0; bases outside the gene matches: 4. CDR3 size: 15 residues. Germline lookup yields CDR1 SGHAT and CDR2 FQNNGV. The CDR3 DNA is TGTGCCAGCAGGGGACAGGTGAGCTCCTACAATGAGCAGTTCTTC. Translating gives CASRGQVSSYNEQFF. Combining the CDR3 with reference TRBV11-2 and TRBJ2-1 gives the whole variable domain EAGVAQSPRYKIIEKRQSVAFWCNPISGHATLYWYQQILGQGPKLLIQFQNNGVVDDSQLPKDRFSAERLKGVDSTLKIQPAKLEDSAVYLCASRGQVSSYNEQFFGPGTRLTVL.

The CDR3 loop is CASSNSGYNEQYV. CDR3 in DNA: TGTGCCAGCTCAAATTCGGGGTACAACGAGCAGTACGTC. J is TRBJ2-7 and V is TRBV18, with a possible D match to TRBD2 (5 bases). Trimming stripped 5 bases from V and 5 bases from J, with 13 bases between. The CDR3 is 13 amino acids. Germline V CDR1 and CDR2: KGHSH, LQKENI.

This clonotype was observed many times. The J gene is TRBJ1-5, the V gene TRBV28; no firm D call. V was shortened by 3 bases and J by 6 bases, with 9 bases between the two germline ends. The length of the CDR3 is 13 residues. Germline CDR1 MDHEN, CDR2 SYDVKM. CDR3 nucleotides: TGTGCCAGCAGTTTCTCCCTTCGTCAGCCCCAGCATTTT. Translating it yields CASSFSLRQPQHF.

This chain joins TRBV12-3 or TRBV12-4 and TRBJ2-5; 9 bases match TRBD2. The V and J ends lost 1 base and 5 bases, in that order; junction bases with no gene match: 11. The CDR3 has 17 amino acids. The CDR3 DNA reads as TGTGCCAGCAGTTTAGTTCTGGGCGGGAGGGGGAGGGAGACCCAGTACTTC. It translates to CASSLVLGGRGRETQYF.

This clonotype was observed many times. The V and J genes are TRBV7-9 and TRBJ2-2; D might be TRBD1 or TRBD2, each matching 5 bases. Looked up from germline, CDR1 is SEHNR and CDR2 is FQNEAQ (reference sequence). The CDR3 extends over 14 amino acids. Trimming removed 5 bases from V and 4 bases from J, with 11 bases in between. CDR3 amino acids: CASSPGTGTGELFF. As DNA, the CDR3 is TGTGCCAGCAGCCCTGGGACGGGCACCGGGGAGCTGTTTTTT.

This chain joins TRBV7-2 and TRBJ2-1; 14 nucleotides match TRBD2. This CDR3 is built from 19 residues. V lost 5 bases, J lost 4 bases, and 13 bases stayed unmatched. Germline CDR1 is SGHTA and CDR2 is FQGNSA. CDR3 residues: CASSTLPGLAGDLYNEQFF. The CDR3 region has the DNA TGTGCCAGCAGCACTCTACCGGGACTAGCGGGAGACCTTTACAATGAGCAGTTCTTC.

This clonotype was seen many times. V usage is TRBV11-2 and J usage is TRBJ1-4; the D is unclear. This CDR3 is built from 16 residues. V was pared by 0 bases and J by 0 bases, with 8 bases between. Germline lookup yields CDR1 SGHAT and CDR2 FQNNGV. The CDR3 DNA reads as TGTGCCAGCAGCTTAGATCGGGCAGCAACTAATGAAAAACTGTTTTTT. Its translation is CASSLDRAATNEKLFF.

The chain couples TRBV7-8 to TRBJ1-2, with D perhaps TRBD1 (5 bases). The V gene's germline CDR1 is SGHVS and CDR2 FQNEAQ. V lost 8 bases and J lost 6, with 7 bases in between. The CDR3 runs to 10 residues. CDR3 DNA sequence: TGTGCCAGCGACAGAGATGGCTACACCTTC. It specifies CASDRDGYTF.

This chain links TRBV6-6 with TRBJ2-1; 10 bases fit TRBD2. Germline V CDR1 and CDR2: MNHNY, SVGAGI (reference sequence). The CDR3 sequence is 16 residues long. V shed 9 bases and J 9 bases; nucleotides not matched to a gene: 17. CDR3 region: CASRDGGTSGTFEQFF. In DNA, the CDR3 is TGTGCCAGTAGGGACGGGGGTACTAGCGGGACTTTTGAGCAGTTCTTC.

This clonotype appeared a few times. The chain couples TRBV28 to TRBJ2-5, with no clear D. Trimming left V 5 bases short and J 5 bases short, with 9 bases between. The CDR3 is 12 amino acids. Looked up from germline, CDR1 is MDHEN and CDR2 is SYDVKM. CDR3 loop: CASSVLGETQYF. For the CDR3, the DNA is TGTGCCAGCAGTGTTCTAGGGGAGACCCAGTACTTC.

The chain carries TRBV7-2 and TRBJ2-5, with TRBD2 identical over 14 bases. The J segment lost 3 bases and the V segment lost 7 bases, leaving 7 bases of the junction unmatched. The CDR3 is 16 residues long. Germline values: CDR1 SGHTA, CDR2 FQGNSA. CDR3 nucleotides: TGTGCCAGCACCACTCCGGGACTAGCGGGAGAAGAGACCCAGTACTTC. Translation gives CASTTPGLAGEETQYF. Using reference TRBV7-2 and TRBJ2-5 for the parts outside the CDR3, the full variable domain is GAGVSQSPSNKVTEKGKDVELRCDPISGHTALYWYRQSLGQGLEFLIYFQGNSAPDKSGLPSDRFSAERTGGSVSTLTIQRTQQEDSAVYLCASTTPGLAGEETQYFGPGTRLLVL.

For the CDR3, the DNA is TGTGCCAGCAGCTTCTCCGGCGGCTACGAGCAGTACTTC. Translating gives CASSFSGGYEQYF. The rearrangement uses TRBV12-3 or TRBV12-4 and TRBJ2-7; D is unclear. CDR3 length: 13 amino acids. Trimming cost V 6 bases and J 3 bases, with 12 bases left between them.

With respect to this clonotype: Being one base from a much bigger clone, this may be a read error. The V call is TRBV7-8, the J call TRBJ2-7, with 7 nucleotides matching TRBD1. The CDR3 has 14 residues. In germline, CDR1 is SGHVS, CDR2 FQNEAQ. The CDR3 DNA follows: TGTGCCAGAAGCTTAGGACAGGCCGACTACGAGCAGTACTTC. This gives the protein CARSLGQADYEQYF.

The chain employs TRBV2 and TRBJ2-3; TRBD2 agrees at 9 bases. V gave up 6 bases and J gave up 2 bases; unmatched junction bases: 12. The CDR3 spans 17 residues. Germline V lookup: CDR1 SNHLY, CDR2 FYNNEI. Written as DNA, the CDR3 is TGTGCCAGCAGGGGAGCGGGAGGACCGTGGGTCACAGATACGCAGTATTTT. Protein product: CASRGAGGPWVTDTQYF.

This clonotype has a handful of counts. CDR3 nucleotides: TGTGCCACCAGTGATTTTACGAGGGGTCAGCCCCAGCATTTT. Translation gives CATSDFTRGQPQHF. V and J are TRBV24-1 and TRBJ1-5, with D possibly TRBD1 on 5 matching bases. Germline V CDR1 and CDR2: KGHDR, SFDVKD. Trimming pared 1 base from V and 6 bases from J, leaving 9 bases between. This CDR3 comprises 14 residues.

This rearrangement joins TRBV9 to TRBJ1-1, with D possibly TRBD1 on 5 matching bases. Per germline, CDR1 SGDLS and CDR2 YYNGEE. The CDR3 has 14 amino acids. Trimming shortened V by 2 bases and J by 6 bases, and 14 bases separated the two germline ends. CDR3 loop: CASSVLGDRPEAFF. The CDR3, as DNA: TGTGCCAGCAGCGTTTTGGGGGATCGGCCTGAAGCTTTCTTT.

This clonotype turned up a few times. This sequence joins TRBV15 and TRBJ2-5; unclear D gene. The V end was cut by 0 bases, the J end by 1 base, with 9 bases between. Germline CDR1 is LNHNV and CDR2 is YYDKDF (reference sequence). This CDR3 has 15 residues. CDR3 in amino acids: CATSRERSPQETQYF. In nucleotides, the CDR3 is TGTGCCACCAGCAGAGAGCGGAGTCCCCAAGAGACCCAGTACTTC.

V is TRBV20-1 and J is TRBJ2-2; no reliable D call. V was cut by 1 base and J by 3 bases, with 6 bases left in between. Germline CDR1 and CDR2: DFQATT and SNEGSKA (reference sequence). The CDR3 has 13 amino acids. CDR3 sequence reads: CSARVADTGELFF. In nucleotides, the CDR3 is TGCAGTGCTAGAGTAGCAGACACCGGGGAGCTGTTTTTT.

This clonotype has ten or more counts. The chain couples TRBV7-9 to TRBJ1-1, with D tentatively TRBD1 (6 bases). V gave up 5 bases and J gave up 4 bases, with 14 bases separating them. The CDR3 length is 14 residues. CDR1 is SEHNR, CDR2 FQNEAQ, per germline (reference sequence). For the CDR3, the DNA is TGTGCCAGCAGCCCGGACATAGGGGGCACTGAAGCTTTCTTT. This sequence encodes CASSPDIGGTEAFF. Filled out from reference TRBV7-9 and TRBJ1-1, the complete variable domain reads DTGVSQNPRHKITKRGQNVTFRCDPISEHNRLYWYRQTLGQGPEFLTYFQNEAQLEKSRLLSDRFSAERPKGSFSTLEIQRTEQGDSAMYLCASSPDIGGTEAFFGQGTRLTVV.

The sample holds a few counts of this clonotype. The V call is TRBV19, the J call TRBJ2-1, with TRBD2 matching 7 bases. Germline trimming cut 4 bases from V and 8 bases from J; bases unmatched to any gene: 14. CDR3 length equals 16 residues. The germline V gene encodes CDR1 LNHDA and CDR2 SQIVND (reference sequence). The CDR3 is CASSSPRRGSGDEQFF. The CDR3 DNA reads as TGTGCCAGTAGTAGCCCTAGAAGGGGCAGCGGGGATGAGCAGTTCTTC.

In this sample, this clonotype turned up many times. The chain couples TRBV7-6 to TRBJ2-3; 12 bases are shared with TRBD2. J was trimmed by 0 bases and V by 4 bases; bases with no gene match: 5. The CDR3 length is 17 residues. Germline V gene lookup returns CDR1 SGHVS and CDR2 FNYEAQ. In DNA, the CDR3 is TGTGCCAGCAGCTCCTGGACTAGCGGGATGAGCACAGATACGCAGTATTTT. This sequence encodes CASSSWTSGMSTDTQYF.